The sequence of this T cell receptor beta chain was determined in a study of cytomegalovirus exposure and HLA in healthy donors. The table came from immunoSEQ multiplex PCR; TCRdb's copy has only in-frame clones and leaves some out. The data show 250,000 to 400,000 clones, over 75% seen once. The V gene lost 5 bases and the J gene lost 11 bases, with 13 bases spanning the gap. Germline V gene data show CDR1 as SEHNR and CDR2 as FQNEAQ (reference sequence). This CDR3 is built from 13 residues. This clone was observed a handful of times. Sequenced input: PBMCs. J is TRBJ1-6 and V is TRBV7-9, with D tentatively TRBD1 (6 bases). This TCR derives from a man aged 25-40 years in good health and CMV-seronegative. CDR3 residues: CASSPTGPTPLHF. The CDR3 DNA is TGTGCCAGCAGCCCGACAGGTCCTACACCCCTCCACTTT.